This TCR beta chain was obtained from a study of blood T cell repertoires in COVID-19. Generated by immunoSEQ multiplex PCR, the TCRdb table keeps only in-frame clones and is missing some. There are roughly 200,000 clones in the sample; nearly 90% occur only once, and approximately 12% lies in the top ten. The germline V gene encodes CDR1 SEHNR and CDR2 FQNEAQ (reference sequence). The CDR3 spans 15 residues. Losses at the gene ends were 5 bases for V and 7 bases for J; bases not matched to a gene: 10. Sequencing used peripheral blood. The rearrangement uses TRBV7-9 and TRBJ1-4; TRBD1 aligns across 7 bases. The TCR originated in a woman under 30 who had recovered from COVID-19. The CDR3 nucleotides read TGTGCCAGCAGCCTCCGACAGGGTATCTTTGAAAAACTGTTTTTT. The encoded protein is CASSLRQGIFEKLFF.